Detailed here is one TCR beta chain. Antigen: not known. The source of the sample is a study of cytomegalovirus exposure and HLA in healthy donors. Whole-study context: In terms of ancestry, the Caucasian-associated cluster contained 80% to 90% of the approximately 430 genotyped donors. General study findings and limits: Apparent HLA restriction characterized most CMV-associated TCR beta chains in a later analysis. Among the most significant clusters, several appeared linked to common viral pathogens in a later analysis.

PCR involved 60 Vbeta and 13 Jbeta primers. The assay was immunoSEQ multiplex PCR, and TCRdb's table has in-frame clones only and misses some. Of about 93,000 clones in the sample, 82% were seen once. The sample consisted of PBMCs. The receptor was derived from a man in his fifties in good health and CMV-seronegative.

CDR3 sequence: CSVAGANNNEQFF. The CDR3 DNA follows: TGCAGCGTTGCGGGTGCAAACAACAATGAGCAGTTCTTC. The chain has TRBV29-1 and TRBJ2-1; no firm D call. This CDR3 region has 13 residues. The V gene lost 4 bases and the J gene lost 5 bases, with 12 bases spanning the gap. The germline CDR1 and CDR2 sequences are SQVTM and ANQGSEA.